The text below deals with one T cell receptor (beta chain). These data are taken from a study of blood T cell repertoires in COVID-19. This CDR3 comprises 18 residues. Germline-derived CDR1 and CDR2 are LNHNV and YYDKDF (reference sequence). V was clipped by 6 bases and J by 2 bases; unmatched bases: 11. The method was immunoSEQ multiplex PCR; TCRdb's version includes in-frame clones alone and lacks a portion of them. The sample holds some 170,000 clones; approximately 80% are singletons and the top ten take roughly 8.6%. This clonotype originated in a man aged 55 to 69 with acute or convalescent COVID-19. The sequenced sample was peripheral blood. This sequence joins TRBV15 and TRBJ2-3; 13 bases fit TRBD2. CDR3 residues: CATSKTWTSGGYTDTQYF. The CDR3 DNA sequence: TGTGCCACCAGTAAGACTTGGACTAGCGGGGGTTACACAGATACGCAGTATTTT.